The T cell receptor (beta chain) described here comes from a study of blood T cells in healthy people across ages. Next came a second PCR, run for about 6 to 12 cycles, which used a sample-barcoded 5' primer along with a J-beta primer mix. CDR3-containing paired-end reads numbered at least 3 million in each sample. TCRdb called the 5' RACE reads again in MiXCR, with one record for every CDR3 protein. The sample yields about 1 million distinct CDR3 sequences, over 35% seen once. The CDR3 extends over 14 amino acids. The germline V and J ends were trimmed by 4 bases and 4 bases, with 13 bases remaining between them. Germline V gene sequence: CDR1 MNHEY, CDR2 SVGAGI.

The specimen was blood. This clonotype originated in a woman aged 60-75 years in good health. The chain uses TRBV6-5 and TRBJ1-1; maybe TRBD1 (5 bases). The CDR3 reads CASSSGDSGTEAFF. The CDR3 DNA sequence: TGTGCCAGCAGTTCCGGAGACAGCGGCACTGAAGCTTTCTTT.